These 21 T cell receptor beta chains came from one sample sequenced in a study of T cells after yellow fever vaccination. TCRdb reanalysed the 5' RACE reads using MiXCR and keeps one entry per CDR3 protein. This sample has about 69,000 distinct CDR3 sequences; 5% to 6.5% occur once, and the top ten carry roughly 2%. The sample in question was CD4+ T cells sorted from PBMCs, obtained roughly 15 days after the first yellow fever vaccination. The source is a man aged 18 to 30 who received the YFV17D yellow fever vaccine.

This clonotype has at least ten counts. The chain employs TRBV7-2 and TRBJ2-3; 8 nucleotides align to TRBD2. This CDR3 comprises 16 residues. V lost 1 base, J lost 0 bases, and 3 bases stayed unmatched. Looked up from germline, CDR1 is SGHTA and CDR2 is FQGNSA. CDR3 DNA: TGTGCCAGCAGCTTAGGCCGGGGGGGTAGCACAGATACGCAGTATTTT. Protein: CASSLGRGGSTDTQYF. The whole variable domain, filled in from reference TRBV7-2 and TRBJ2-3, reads GAGVSQSPSNKVTEKGKDVELRCDPISGHTALYWYRQSLGQGLEFLIYFQGNSAPDKSGLPSDRFSAERTGGSVSTLTIQRTQQEDSAVYLCASSLGRGGSTDTQYFGPGTRLTVL.

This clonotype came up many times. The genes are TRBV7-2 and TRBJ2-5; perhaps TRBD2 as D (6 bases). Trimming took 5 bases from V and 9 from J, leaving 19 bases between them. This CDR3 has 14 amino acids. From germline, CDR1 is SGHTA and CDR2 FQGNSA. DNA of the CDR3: TGTGCCAGCAGCCCACAAGGACGGAGGGTGGCCCAGTACTTC. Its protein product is CASSPQGRRVAQYF.

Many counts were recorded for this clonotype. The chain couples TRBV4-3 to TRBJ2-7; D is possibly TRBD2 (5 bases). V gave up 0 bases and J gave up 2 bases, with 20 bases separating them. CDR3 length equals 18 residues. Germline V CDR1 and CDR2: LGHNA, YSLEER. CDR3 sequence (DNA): TGCGCCAGCAGCCAAGAATCGGGGAGACGGGGTGCGACCTACGAGCAGTACTTC. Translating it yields CASSQESGRRGATYEQYF.

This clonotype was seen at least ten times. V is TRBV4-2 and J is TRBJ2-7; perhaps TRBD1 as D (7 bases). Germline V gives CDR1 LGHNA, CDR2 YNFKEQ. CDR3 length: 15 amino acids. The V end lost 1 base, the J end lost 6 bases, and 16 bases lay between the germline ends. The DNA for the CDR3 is TGTGCCAGCAGCCAAGGGCAGGGGGGTATCTCCGAGCAGTACTTC. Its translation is CASSQGQGGISEQYF.

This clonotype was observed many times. The CDR3 region has the DNA TGCAGTGCTAGTCCCCTAGCAGATACGCAGTATTTT. Its protein is CSASPLADTQYF. The rearrangement uses TRBV20-1 and TRBJ2-3; D call uncertain. Trimming cost V 3 bases and J 4 bases, with 8 bases left between them. This CDR3 spans 12 amino acids. The germline V gene has CDR1 DFQATT and CDR2 SNEGSKA (reference sequence).

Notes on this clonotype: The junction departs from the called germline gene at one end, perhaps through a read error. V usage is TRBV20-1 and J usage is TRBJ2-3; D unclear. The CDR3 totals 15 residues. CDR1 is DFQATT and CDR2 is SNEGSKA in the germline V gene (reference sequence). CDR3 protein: CSDRDPQHSPDTQYF. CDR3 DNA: TGCAGTGATAGAGACCCACAACACTCCCCAGATACGCAGTATTTT.

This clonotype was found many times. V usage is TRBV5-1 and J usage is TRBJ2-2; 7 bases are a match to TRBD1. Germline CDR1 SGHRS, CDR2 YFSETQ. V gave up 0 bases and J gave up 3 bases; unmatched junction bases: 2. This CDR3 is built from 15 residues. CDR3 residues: CASSLEGADTGELFF. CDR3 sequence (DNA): TGCGCCAGCAGCTTGGAGGGGGCCGACACCGGGGAGCTGTTTTTT.

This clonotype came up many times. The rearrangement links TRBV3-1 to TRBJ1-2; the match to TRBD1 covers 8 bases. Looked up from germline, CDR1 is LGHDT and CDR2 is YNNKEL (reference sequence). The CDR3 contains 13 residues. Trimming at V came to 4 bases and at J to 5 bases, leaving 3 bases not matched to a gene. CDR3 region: CASSLQGAYGYTF. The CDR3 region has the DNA TGTGCCAGCAGCCTTCAGGGGGCGTATGGCTACACCTTC. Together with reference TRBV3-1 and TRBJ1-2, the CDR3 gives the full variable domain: DTAVSQTPKYLVTQMGNDKSIKCEQNLGHDTMYWYKQDSKKFLKIMFSYNNKELIINETVPNRFSPKSPDKAHLNLHINSLELGDSAVYFCASSLQGAYGYTFGSGTRLTVV.

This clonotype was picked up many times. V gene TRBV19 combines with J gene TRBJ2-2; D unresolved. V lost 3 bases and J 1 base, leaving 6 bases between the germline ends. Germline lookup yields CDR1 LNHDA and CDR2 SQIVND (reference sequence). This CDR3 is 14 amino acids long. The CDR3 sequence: CASSIGRNTGELFF. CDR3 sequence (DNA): TGTGCCAGTAGTATCGGCAGGAACACCGGGGAGCTGTTTTTT.

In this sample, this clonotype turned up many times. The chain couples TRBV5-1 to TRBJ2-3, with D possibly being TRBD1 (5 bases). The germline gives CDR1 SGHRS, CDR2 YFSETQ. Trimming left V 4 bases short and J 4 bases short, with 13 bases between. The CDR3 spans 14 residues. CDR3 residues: CASSVDTAADTQYF. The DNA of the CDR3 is TGCGCCAGCAGCGTGGACACCGCGGCAGATACGCAGTATTTT. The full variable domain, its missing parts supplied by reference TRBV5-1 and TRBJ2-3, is KAGVTQTPRYLIKTRGQQVTLSCSPISGHRSVSWYQQTPGQGLQFLFEYFSETQRNKGNFPGRFSGRQFSNSRSEMNVSTLELGDSALYLCASSVDTAADTQYFGPGTRLTVL.

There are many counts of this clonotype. The CDR3 coding sequence is TGTGCCAGCAGCTTACAGGGGACAGGGGTTGCCGGGGAGCTGTTTTTT. This encodes CASSLQGTGVAGELFF. The rearrangement uses TRBV7-2 and TRBJ2-2; 10 positions agree with TRBD1. Germline V CDR1 and CDR2: SGHTA, FQGNSA. Germline trimming cut 2 bases from V and 6 bases from J; bases unmatched to any gene: 6. The CDR3 has 16 amino acids.

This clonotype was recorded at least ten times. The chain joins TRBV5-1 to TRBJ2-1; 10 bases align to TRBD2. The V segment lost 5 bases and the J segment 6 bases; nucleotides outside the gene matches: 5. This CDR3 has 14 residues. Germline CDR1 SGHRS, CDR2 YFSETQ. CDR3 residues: CASSVLAGLNEQFF. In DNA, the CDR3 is TGCGCCAGCAGTGTACTAGCGGGGCTCAATGAGCAGTTCTTC.

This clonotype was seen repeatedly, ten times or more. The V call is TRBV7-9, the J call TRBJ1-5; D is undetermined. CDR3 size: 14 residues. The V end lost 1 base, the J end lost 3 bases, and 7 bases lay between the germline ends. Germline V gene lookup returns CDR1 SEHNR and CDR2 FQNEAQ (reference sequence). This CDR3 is CASSLGDPNQPQHF. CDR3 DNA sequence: TGTGCCAGCAGCTTAGGAGATCCCAATCAGCCCCAGCATTTT.

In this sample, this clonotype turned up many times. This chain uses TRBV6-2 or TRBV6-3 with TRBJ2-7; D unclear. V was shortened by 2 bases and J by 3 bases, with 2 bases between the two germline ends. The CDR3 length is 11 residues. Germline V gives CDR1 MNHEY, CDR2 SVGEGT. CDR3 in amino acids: CASSYNYEQYF. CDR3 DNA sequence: TGTGCCAGCAGTTACAACTACGAGCAGTACTTC.

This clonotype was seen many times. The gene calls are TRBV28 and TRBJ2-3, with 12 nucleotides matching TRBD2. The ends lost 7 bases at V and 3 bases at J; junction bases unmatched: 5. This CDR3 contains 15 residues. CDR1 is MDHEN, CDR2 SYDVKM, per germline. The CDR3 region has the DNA TGTGCCAGCACTAGCGGGGGGGTTGGGACAGATACGCAGTATTTT. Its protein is CASTSGGVGTDTQYF.

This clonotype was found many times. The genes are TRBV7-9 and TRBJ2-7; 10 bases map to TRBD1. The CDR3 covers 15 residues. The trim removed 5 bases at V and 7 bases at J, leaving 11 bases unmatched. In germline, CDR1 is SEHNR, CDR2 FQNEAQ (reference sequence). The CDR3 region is CASSRTGTGVWEQYF. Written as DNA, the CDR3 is TGTGCCAGCAGCCGGACCGGGACAGGGGTTTGGGAGCAGTACTTC.

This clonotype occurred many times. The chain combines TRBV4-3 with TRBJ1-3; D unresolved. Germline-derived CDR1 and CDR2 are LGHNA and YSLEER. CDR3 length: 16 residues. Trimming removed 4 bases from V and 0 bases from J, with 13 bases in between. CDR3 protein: CASSPAPRHSGNTIYF. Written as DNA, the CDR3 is TGCGCCAGCAGCCCAGCACCGCGTCACTCTGGAAACACCATATATTTT.

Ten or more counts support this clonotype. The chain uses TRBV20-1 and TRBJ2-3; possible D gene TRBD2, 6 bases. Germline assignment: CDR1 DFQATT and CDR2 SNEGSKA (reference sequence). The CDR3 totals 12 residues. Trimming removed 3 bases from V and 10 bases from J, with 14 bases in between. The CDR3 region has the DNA TGCAGTGCTAGGGGGGAGGACTTTGCGCAGTATTTT. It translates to CSARGEDFAQYF.

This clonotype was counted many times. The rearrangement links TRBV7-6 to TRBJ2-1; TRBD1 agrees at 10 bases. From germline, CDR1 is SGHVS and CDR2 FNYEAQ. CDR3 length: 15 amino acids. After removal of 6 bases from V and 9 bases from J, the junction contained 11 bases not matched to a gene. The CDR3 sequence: CASSQPGQGSGEQFF. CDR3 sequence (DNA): TGTGCCAGCAGTCAACCGGGACAGGGGAGCGGTGAGCAGTTCTTC.

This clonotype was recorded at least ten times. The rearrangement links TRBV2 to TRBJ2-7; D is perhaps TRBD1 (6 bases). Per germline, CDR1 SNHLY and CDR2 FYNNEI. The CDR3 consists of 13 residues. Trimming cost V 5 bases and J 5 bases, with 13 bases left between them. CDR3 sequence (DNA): TGTGCCAGCAGTTCGGACAGCCCAGACGAGCAGTACTTC. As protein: CASSSDSPDEQYF.

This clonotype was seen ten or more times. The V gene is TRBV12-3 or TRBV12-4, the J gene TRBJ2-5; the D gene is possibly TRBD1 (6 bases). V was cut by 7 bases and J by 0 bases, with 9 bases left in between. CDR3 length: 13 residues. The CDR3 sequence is CASNTGNQETQYF. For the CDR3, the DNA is TGTGCCAGCAATACAGGGAACCAAGAGACCCAGTACTTC.